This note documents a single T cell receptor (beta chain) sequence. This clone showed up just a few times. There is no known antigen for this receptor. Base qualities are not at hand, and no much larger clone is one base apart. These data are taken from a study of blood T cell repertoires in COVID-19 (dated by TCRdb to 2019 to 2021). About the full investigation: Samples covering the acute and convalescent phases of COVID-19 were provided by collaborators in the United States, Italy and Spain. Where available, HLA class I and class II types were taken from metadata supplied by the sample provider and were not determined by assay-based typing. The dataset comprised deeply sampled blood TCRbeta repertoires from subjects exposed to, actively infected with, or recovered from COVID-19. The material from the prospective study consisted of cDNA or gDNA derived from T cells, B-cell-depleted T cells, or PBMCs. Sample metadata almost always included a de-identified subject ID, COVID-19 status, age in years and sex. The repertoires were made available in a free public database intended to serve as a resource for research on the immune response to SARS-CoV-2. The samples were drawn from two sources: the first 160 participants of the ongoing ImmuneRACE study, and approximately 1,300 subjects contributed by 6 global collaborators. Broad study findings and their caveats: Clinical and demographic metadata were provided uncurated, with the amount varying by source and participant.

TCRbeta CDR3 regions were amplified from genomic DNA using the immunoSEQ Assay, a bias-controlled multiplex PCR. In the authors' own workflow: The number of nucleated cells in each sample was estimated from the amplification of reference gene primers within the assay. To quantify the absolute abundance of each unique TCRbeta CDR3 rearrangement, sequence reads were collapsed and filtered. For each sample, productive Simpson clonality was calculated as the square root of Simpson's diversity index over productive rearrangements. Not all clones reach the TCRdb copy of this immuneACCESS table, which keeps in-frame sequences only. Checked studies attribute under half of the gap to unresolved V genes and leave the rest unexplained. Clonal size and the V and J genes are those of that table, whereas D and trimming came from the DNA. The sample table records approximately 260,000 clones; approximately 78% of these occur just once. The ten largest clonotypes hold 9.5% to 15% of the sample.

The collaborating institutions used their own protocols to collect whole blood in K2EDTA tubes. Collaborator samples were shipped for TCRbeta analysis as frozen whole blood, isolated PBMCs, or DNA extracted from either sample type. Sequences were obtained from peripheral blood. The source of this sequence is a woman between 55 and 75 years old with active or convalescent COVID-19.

The DNA reads TGTGCCAGCAGCTCGGACAGTCGCTATGGCTACACCTTC. Its amino acids are CASSSDSRYGYTF. The chain employs TRBV7-2 and TRBJ1-2; the D gene is perhaps TRBD1, on 6 matching bases. Inclusive of the bounding cysteine and phenylalanine, the CDR3 is 13 residues long. Of all the DNA, just the CDR3 is kept, 39 bases in frame from base 1. Cut back by 4 bases and 4 bases, the V and J ends lie 10 bases apart. The germline V gene provides CDR1 SGHTA and CDR2 FQGNSA.